A selection of T cell receptor beta chains follows, all from one sample in a study of regulatory T cells in long-lasting Graves disease. One entry per CDR3 protein results from TCRdb running MiXCR on the multiplex PCR reads. Of roughly 220,000 distinct CDR3 sequences detected, about 16% appear once; the ten largest clones hold roughly a fifth. The input for sequencing was peripheral blood mononuclear cells (PBMCs), taken at new diagnosis, from a patient treated with antithyroid drugs. These receptors were taken from a female donor with Graves disease. Both conserved end residues are part of each CDR3.

CDR3aa,v_gene
CASQYGQRDKAFF,TRBV2
CASSFTLARYEQYF,TRBV5-6
CASSFGTQQETQYF,TRBV5-1
CASSPPQRGALETQYF,TRBV19
CSARDSAGGPGDTQYF,TRBV20-1
CASGTSQYEQYF,TRBV11-2
CASSGEVNEQYF,TRBV2
CAISEPGQYEQYF,TRBV10-3
CASSLGRQFNYGYTF,TRBV5-6
CASSSQSGWITDTQYF,TRBV5-1
CASSLRWGPVSGNTIYF,TRBV5-1
CASIRRDNSGNTIYF,TRBV3-1
CASTQGALLGLNEQFF,TRBV12-3/TRBV12-4